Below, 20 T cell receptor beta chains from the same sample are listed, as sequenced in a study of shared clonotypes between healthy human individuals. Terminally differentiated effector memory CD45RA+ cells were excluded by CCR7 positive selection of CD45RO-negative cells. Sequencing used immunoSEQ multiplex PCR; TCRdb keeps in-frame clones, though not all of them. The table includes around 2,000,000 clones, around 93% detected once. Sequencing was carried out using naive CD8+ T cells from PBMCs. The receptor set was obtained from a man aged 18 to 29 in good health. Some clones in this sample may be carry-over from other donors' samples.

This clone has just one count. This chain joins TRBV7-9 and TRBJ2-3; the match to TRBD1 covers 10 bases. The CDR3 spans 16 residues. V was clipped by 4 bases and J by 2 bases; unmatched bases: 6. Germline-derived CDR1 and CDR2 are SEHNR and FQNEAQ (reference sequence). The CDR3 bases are TGTGCCAGCAGCTCCCGGGACAGGGGAAACACAGATACGCAGTATTTT. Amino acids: CASSSRDRGNTDTQYF.

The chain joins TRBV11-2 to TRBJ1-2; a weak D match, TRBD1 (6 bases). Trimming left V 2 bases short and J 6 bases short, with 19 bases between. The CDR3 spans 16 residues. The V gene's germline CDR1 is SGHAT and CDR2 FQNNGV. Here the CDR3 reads CASSLNGGGTTDGYTF. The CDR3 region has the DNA TGTGCCAGCAGCTTAAACGGGGGTGGGACAACCGATGGCTACACCTTC.

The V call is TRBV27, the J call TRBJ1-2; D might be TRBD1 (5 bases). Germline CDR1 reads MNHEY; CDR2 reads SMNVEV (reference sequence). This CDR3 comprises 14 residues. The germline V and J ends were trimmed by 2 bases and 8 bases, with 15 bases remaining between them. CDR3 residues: CASSLLGVAGGYTF. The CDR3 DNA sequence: TGTGCCAGCAGTTTACTGGGGGTTGCGGGAGGCTACACCTTC.

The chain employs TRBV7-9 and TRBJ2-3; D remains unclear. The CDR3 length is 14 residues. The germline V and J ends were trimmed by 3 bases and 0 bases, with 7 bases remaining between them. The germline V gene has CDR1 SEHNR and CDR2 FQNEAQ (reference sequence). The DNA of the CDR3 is TGTGCCAGCAGCTTTGGCGTTAGCACAGATACGCAGTATTTT. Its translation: CASSFGVSTDTQYF.

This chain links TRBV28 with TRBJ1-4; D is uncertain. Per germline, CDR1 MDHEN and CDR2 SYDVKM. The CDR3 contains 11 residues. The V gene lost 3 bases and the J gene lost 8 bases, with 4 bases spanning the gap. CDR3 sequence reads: CASSLREKLFF. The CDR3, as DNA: TGTGCCAGCAGTTTGCGGGAAAAACTGTTTTTT.

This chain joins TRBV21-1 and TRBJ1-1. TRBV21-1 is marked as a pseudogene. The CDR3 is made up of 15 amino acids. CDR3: CASSNEGPRNTEAFF. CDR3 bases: TGTGCCAGCAGCAATGAAGGGCCCAGAAACACTGAAGCTTTCTTT.

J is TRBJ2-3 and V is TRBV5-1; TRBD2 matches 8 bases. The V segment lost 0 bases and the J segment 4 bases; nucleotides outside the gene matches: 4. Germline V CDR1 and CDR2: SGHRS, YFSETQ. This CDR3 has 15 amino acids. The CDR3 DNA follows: TGCGCCAGCAGCTTGGAGGGACTAGTAGCAGATACGCAGTATTTT. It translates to CASSLEGLVADTQYF.

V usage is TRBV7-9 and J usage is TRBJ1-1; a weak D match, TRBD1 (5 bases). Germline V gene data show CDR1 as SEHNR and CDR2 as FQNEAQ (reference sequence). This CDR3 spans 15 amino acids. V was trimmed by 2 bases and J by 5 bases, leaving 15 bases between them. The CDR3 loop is CASSLPRGEGTEAFF. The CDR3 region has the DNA TGTGCCAGCAGCTTACCTAGGGGAGAAGGAACTGAAGCTTTCTTT. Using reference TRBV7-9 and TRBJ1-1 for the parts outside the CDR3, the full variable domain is DTGVSQNPRHKITKRGQNVTFRCDPISEHNRLYWYRQTLGQGPEFLTYFQNEAQLEKSRLLSDRFSAERPKGSFSTLEIQRTEQGDSAMYLCASSLPRGEGTEAFFGQGTRLTVV.

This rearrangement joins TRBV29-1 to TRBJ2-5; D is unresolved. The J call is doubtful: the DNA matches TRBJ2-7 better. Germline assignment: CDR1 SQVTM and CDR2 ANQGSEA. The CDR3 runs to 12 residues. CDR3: CSVTGPDYEQYF. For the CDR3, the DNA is TGCAGCGTCACCGGACCAGACTACGAGCAGTACTTC.

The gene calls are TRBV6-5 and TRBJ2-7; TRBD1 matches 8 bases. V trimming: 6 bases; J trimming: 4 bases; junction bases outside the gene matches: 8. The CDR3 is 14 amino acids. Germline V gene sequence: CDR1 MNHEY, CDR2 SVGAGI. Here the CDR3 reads CASRIRQGWYEQYF. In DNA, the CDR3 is TGTGCCAGCAGGATCCGACAGGGGTGGTACGAGCAGTACTTC.

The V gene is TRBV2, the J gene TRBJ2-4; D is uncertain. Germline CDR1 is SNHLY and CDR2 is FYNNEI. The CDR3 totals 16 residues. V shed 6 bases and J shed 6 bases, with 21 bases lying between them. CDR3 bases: TGTGCCAGCAGCGACGCTGGGGTTCTTTTTATAAACATTCAGTACTTC. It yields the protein CASSDAGVLFINIQYF.

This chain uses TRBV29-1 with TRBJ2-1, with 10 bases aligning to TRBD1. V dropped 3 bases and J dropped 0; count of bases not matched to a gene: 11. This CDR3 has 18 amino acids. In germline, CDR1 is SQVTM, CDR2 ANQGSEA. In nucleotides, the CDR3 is TGCAGCGTTGAGGGGTCATGGGACAGGGGAAGCTCCTACAATGAGCAGTTCTTC. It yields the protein CSVEGSWDRGSSYNEQFF.

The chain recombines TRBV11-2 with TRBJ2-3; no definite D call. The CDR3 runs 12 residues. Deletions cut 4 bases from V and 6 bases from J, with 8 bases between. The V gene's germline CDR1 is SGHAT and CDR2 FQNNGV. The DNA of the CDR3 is TGTGCCAGCAGCTCACTGTTGGATACGCAGTATTTT. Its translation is CASSSLLDTQYF.

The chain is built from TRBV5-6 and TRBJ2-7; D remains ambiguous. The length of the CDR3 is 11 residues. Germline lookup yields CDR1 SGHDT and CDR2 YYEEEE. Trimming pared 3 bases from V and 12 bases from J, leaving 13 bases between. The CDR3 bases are TGTGCCAGCAGCTCAACGGGTTTTACGTACTTC. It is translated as CASSSTGFTYF.

CDR3 bases: TGTGCCAGCAGTGAGGGACTAGCGGCCTACAATGAGCAGTTCTTC. Its protein product is CASSEGLAAYNEQFF. V gene TRBV2 combines with J gene TRBJ2-1, with 11 bases aligning to TRBD2. This CDR3 has 15 amino acids. V trimming: 3 bases; J trimming: 2 bases; junction bases outside the gene matches: 0. Per the germline V gene, CDR1 is SNHLY and CDR2 is FYNNEI. The variable domain in full, with the rest retrieved from reference TRBV2 and TRBJ2-1, is EPEVTQTPSHQVTQMGQEVILRCVPISNHLYFYWYRQILGQKVEFLVSFYNNEISEKSEIFDDQFSVERPDGSNFTLKIRSTKLEDSAMYFCASSEGLAAYNEQFFGPGTRLTVL.

CDR3 bases: TGTGCCAGCAGCGGGAGCTCCTACGAGCAGTACTTC. This gives the protein CASSGSSYEQYF. This chain joins TRBV2 and TRBJ2-7; a weak D match, TRBD2 (6 bases). Germline V gene data show CDR1 as SNHLY and CDR2 as FYNNEI. Between the trimmed V and J ends, which lost 6 bases and 0 bases, there was a span of 6 bases. The CDR3 is 12 amino acids.

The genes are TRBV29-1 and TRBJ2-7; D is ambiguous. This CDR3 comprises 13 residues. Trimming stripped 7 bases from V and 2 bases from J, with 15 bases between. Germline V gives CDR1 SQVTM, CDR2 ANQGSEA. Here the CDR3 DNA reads TGCAGCGCGAAAACACTATCTCCCTACGAGCAGTACTTC. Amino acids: CSAKTLSPYEQYF.

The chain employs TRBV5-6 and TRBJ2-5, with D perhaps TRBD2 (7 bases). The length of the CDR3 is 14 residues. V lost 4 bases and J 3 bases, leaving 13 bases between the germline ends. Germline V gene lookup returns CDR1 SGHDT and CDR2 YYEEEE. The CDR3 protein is CASSHGGLEETQYF. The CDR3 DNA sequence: TGTGCCAGCAGCCACGGGGGGCTGGAAGAGACCCAGTACTTC. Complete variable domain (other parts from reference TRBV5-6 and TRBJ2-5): DAGVTQSPTHLIKTRGQQVTLRCSPKSGHDTVSWYQQALGQGPQFIFQYYEEEERQRGNFPDRFSGHQFPNYSSELNVNALLLGDSALYLCASSHGGLEETQYFGPGTRLLVL.

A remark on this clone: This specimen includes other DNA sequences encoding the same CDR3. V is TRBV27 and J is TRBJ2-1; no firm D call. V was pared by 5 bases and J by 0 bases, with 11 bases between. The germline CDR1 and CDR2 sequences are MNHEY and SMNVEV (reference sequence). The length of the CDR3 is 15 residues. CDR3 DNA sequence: TGTGCCAGCAGTCTCCGTGCTAGCTCCTACAATGAGCAGTTCTTC. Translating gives CASSLRASSYNEQFF.

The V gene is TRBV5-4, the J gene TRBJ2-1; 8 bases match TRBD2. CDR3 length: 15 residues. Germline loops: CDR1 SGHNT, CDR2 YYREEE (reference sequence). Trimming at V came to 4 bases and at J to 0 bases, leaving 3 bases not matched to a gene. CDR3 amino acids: CASSPGTSSYNEQFF. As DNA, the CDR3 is TGTGCCAGCAGCCCCGGGACTAGCTCCTACAATGAGCAGTTCTTC. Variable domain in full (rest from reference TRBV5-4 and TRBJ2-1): ETGVTQSPTHLIKTRGQQVTLRCSSQSGHNTVSWYQQALGQGPQFIFQYYREEENGRGNFPPRFSGLQFPNYSSELNVNALELDDSALYLCASSPGTSSYNEQFFGPGTRLTVL.